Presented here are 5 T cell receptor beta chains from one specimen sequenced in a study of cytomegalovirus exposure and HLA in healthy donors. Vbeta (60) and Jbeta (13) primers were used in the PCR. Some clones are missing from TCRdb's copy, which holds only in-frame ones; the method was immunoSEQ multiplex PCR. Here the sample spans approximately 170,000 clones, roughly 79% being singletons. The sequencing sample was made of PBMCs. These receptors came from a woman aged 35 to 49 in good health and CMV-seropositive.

CDR3 DNA sequence: TGTGCCAGCAGCCTCAGCATTGGGGGCCTGTTAAACACCGGGGAGCTGTTTTTT. Translation gives CASSLSIGGLLNTGELFF. The rearrangement joins TRBV7-9 to TRBJ2-2, with a weak D call TRBD1 (6 bases). Trimming pared 5 bases from V and 2 bases from J, leaving 21 bases between. CDR1 SEHNR and CDR2 FQNEAQ come from the germline V gene (reference sequence). This CDR3 comprises 18 residues.

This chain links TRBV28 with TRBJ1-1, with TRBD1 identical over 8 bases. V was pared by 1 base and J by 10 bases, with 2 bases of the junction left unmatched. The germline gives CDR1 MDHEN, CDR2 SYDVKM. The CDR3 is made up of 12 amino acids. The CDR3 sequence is CASSLLQGVAFF. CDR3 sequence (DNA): TGTGCCAGCAGTTTATTACAGGGGGTAGCTTTCTTT.

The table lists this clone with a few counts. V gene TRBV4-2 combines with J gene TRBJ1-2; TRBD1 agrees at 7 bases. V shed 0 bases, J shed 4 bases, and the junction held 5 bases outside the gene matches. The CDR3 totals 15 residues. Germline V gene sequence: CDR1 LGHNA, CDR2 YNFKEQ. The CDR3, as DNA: TGTGCCAGCAGCCAAGAGGGGGACAGAATCTATGGCTACACCTTC. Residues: CASSQEGDRIYGYTF.

As DNA, the CDR3 is TGTGCCAGCAGCCAGGGGGATGGTGAAAAACTGTTTTTT. Its protein is CASSQGDGEKLFF. The chain is built from TRBV27 and TRBJ1-4; 7 bases line up with TRBD1. This CDR3 has 13 residues. The J segment lost 7 bases and the V segment lost 6 bases, leaving 5 bases of the junction unmatched. Germline CDR1 and CDR2: MNHEY and SMNVEV (reference sequence).

Here the CDR3 reads CASSSFTGANGLTF. DNA of the CDR3: TGTGCCAGCAGCAGTTTTACTGGGGCCAACGGCCTGACTTTC. The chain uses TRBV21-1 and TRBJ2-6; TRBD1, as called in the table, went unchecked against the DNA. TRBV21-1 is classified as a pseudogene. This CDR3 has 14 amino acids.